The rows below give T cell receptor beta chains drawn from one sample of a study of Ad26.COV2.S vaccination and SARS-CoV-2 variants. The repertoire was sequenced with immunoSEQ multiplex PCR; TCRdb's copy has only in-frame clones and lacks some. The sample comprises 200,000 to 250,000 clones, around 89% of which are singletons, and over 8.5% rests with the top ten. Sample: peripheral blood, taken in a trial of Ad26.COV2.S vaccine versus placebo. These receptors were taken from a person aged 18-60 years who received the Ad26.COV2.S COVID-19 vaccine or a placebo. Each CDR3 is given with its conserved first and last residue. D genes are given only for firm matches. Size tells how often a clone was seen (once, few, many) or the class of an expanded clone, and some rows leave it out.

V gene: TRBV1
clone size: .
D gene: .
J gene: TRBJ1-4
CDR3 protein: CTSSRTDDNEKLFF
CDR3 DNA: TGCACCAGCTCCCGGACAGACGATAATGAAAAACTGTTTTTT

V gene: TRBV5-1
clone size: once
D gene: TRBD2
J gene: TRBJ2-3
CDR3 protein: CASSWGLAGGPSTDTQYF
CDR3 DNA: TGCGCCAGCAGCTGGGGACTAGCGGGGGGGCCGAGCACAGATACGCAGTATTTT

V gene: TRBV28
clone size: once
D gene: TRBD1
J gene: TRBJ2-4
CDR3 protein: CASSDRGPPNIQYF
CDR3 DNA: TGTGCCAGCAGTGACAGGGGACCTCCAAACATTCAGTACTTC

V gene: TRBV4-2
clone size: .
D gene: .
J gene: TRBJ2-1
CDR3 protein: CASGDEGGNEQFF
CDR3 DNA: TGTGCCAGCGGCGACGAGGGAGGCAATGAGCAGTTCTTC

V gene: TRBV7-3
clone size: .
D gene: TRBD1
J gene: TRBJ1-2
CDR3 protein: CASSPRDRGPLGYGYTF
CDR3 DNA: TGTGCCAGCAGCCCCCGGGACAGGGGGCCGCTCGGCTATGGCTACACCTTC

V gene: TRBV6-5
clone size: .
D gene: TRBD1
J gene: TRBJ1-1
CDR3 protein: CASRGQGGTEAFF
CDR3 DNA: TGTGCCAGCAGAGGACAGGGCGGGACTGAAGCTTTCTTT

V gene: TRBV28
clone size: .
D gene: TRBD1
J gene: TRBJ2-7
CDR3 protein: CASSFLGTGGYEQYF
CDR3 DNA: TGTGCCAGCAGTTTCCTAGGGACAGGGGGCTACGAGCAGTACTTC

V gene: TRBV5-1
clone size: few
D gene: .
J gene: TRBJ2-3
CDR3 protein: CASSLGPKRAISTDTQYF
CDR3 DNA: TGCGCCAGCAGCTTAGGGCCAAAGCGCGCGATTAGCACAGATACGCAGTATTTT

V gene: TRBV3-1/TRBV3-2
clone size: .
D gene: .
J gene: TRBJ2-6
CDR3 protein: CASRDRLSANVLTF
CDR3 DNA: TGTGCCAGCCGCGACAGGTTGTCGGCCAACGTCCTGACTTTC

V gene: TRBV18
clone size: .
D gene: TRBD1
J gene: TRBJ2-3
CDR3 protein: CASSPLEDRGKTDTQYF
CDR3 DNA: TGTGCCAGCTCACCACTCGAGGACAGGGGGAAGACAGATACGCAGTATTTT

V gene: TRBV4-3
clone size: once
D gene: .
J gene: TRBJ2-1
CDR3 protein: CASSQGTIGEQFF
CDR3 DNA: TGCGCCAGCAGCCAAGGGACAATCGGTGAGCAGTTCTTC

V gene: TRBV6-6
clone size: .
D gene: TRBD1
J gene: TRBJ1-1
CDR3 protein: CASSETGGGTEAFF
CDR3 DNA: TGTGCCAGCAGCGAGACAGGGGGGGGCACTGAAGCTTTCTTT

V gene: TRBV5-8
clone size: .
D gene: .
J gene: TRBJ2-3
CDR3 protein: CASSSDMQGLITDTQYF
CDR3 DNA: TGTGCCAGCAGCTCCGATATGCAGGGATTGATCACAGATACGCAGTATTTT

V gene: TRBV4-3
clone size: .
D gene: .
J gene: TRBJ2-7
CDR3 protein: CASSQEWRGRGSYEQYF
CDR3 DNA: TGCGCCAGCAGCCAAGAATGGAGGGGGCGCGGGTCCTACGAGCAGTACTTC

V gene: TRBV15
clone size: .
D gene: .
J gene: TRBJ2-5
CDR3 protein: CATSIPGVGPETQYF
CDR3 DNA: TGTGCCACCAGCATCCCCGGGGTGGGGCCAGAGACCCAGTACTTC

V gene: TRBV19
clone size: .
D gene: .
J gene: TRBJ1-2
CDR3 protein: CASSIAWKGGGYTF
CDR3 DNA: TGTGCCAGTAGTATAGCCTGGAAGGGGGGAGGCTACACCTTC